This TCR beta chain was sequenced during a study of shared clonotypes between healthy human individuals. Into CD45RA+ naive and CD45RA-negative memory subsets, the CD4+ cells were split. Deletions cut 1 base from V and 0 bases from J, with 7 bases between. The germline gives CDR1 LNHNV, CDR2 YYDKDF (reference sequence). The CDR3 covers 16 residues. The method was immunoSEQ multiplex PCR; TCRdb's version includes in-frame clones alone and lacks a portion of them. The sample yields about 2,500,000 clones, around 90% seen once. Sequencing used naive CD4+ T cells sorted from blood. Subset here: CD45RA+ positively selected. The V and J genes are TRBV15 and TRBJ2-6; no clear D. The TCR originated in a young man in good health. The CDR3 nucleotides read TGTGCCACCAGCAGAGGCGTCGACTCTGGGGCCAACGTCCTGACTTTC. It encodes CATSRGVDSGANVLTF.